What follows are 26 T cell receptor beta chains derived from one specimen sequenced in a study of T cells in Graves' hyperthyroidism and ophthalmopathy. What was amplified from RNA transcripts were TCR beta CDR3 regions. Primed by the HTBI set, a first-round RT-PCR was run on the TCR CDR3. TCRdb independently ran MiXCR on the multiplex PCR reads; one entry per CDR3 protein. The data show 300,000 or so distinct CDR3 sequences, roughly 21% seen once. Sequenced: blood. The receptors were sampled from a woman aged 50 to 60 with Graves' hyperthyroidism.

J is TRBJ2-7 and V is TRBV3-1; TRBD1 aligns across 9 bases. This CDR3 spans 17 amino acids. J lost 6 bases, V lost 0 bases, and 12 bases had no gene match. Germline lookup yields CDR1 LGHDT and CDR2 YNNKEL (reference sequence). This CDR3 reads CASSQEATGGWPLEQYF. CDR3 DNA: TGTGCCAGCAGCCAAGAGGCCACAGGGGGCTGGCCCCTCGAGCAGTACTTC.

This clonotype was found once. A much bigger clone sits one base away, suggesting this may be a read error. The genes are TRBV20-1 and TRBJ2-1; TRBD2 matches at 12 bases. The V gene's germline CDR1 is DFQATT and CDR2 SNEGSKA (reference sequence). This CDR3 has 16 residues. The DNA of the CDR3 is TGCAATGCTCCGGGACTAGCGGGCCTTTCCTACAATGAGCAGTTCTTC. Encoded protein: CNAPGLAGLSYNEQFF.

This clonotype was seen repeatedly, ten times or more. The chain recombines TRBV28 with TRBJ2-2, with D possibly being TRBD1 (6 bases). Germline CDR1 and CDR2: MDHEN and SYDVKM. CDR3 size: 15 residues. Trimming removed 5 bases at V and 0 bases at J, with 10 bases between. The CDR3 loop reads CASSTGQTNTGELFF. In DNA, the CDR3 is TGTGCCAGCAGTACCGGACAGACGAACACCGGGGAGCTGTTTTTT.

This clonotype was counted many times. V gene TRBV6-1 combines with J gene TRBJ2-7; a possible D gene is TRBD1 (6 bases). Trimming removed 1 base from V and 7 bases from J, with 14 bases in between. Germline loops: CDR1 MNHNS, CDR2 SASEGT. The CDR3 has 14 amino acids. The CDR3 spells CASSEDGGQREQYF. The CDR3 bases are TGTGCCAGCAGTGAAGACGGCGGACAGCGGGAGCAGTACTTC.

This chain uses TRBV18 with TRBJ2-1; 9 bases map to TRBD2. CDR1 and CDR2 from the germline V gene are KGHSH and LQKENI. The CDR3 has 15 residues. Trimming took 2 bases from V and 5 from J; bases not matched to a gene: 4. The CDR3 coding sequence is TGTGCCAGCTCACCAGGAAGCGGGAGGAACAATGAGCAGTTCTTC. It codes for CASSPGSGRNNEQFF.

The V call is TRBV6-2 or TRBV6-3, the J call TRBJ2-7, with a weak D call TRBD1 (5 bases). In germline, CDR1 is MNHEY, CDR2 SVGEGT. V dropped 4 bases and J dropped 3 bases, with 16 bases sitting between them. The CDR3 covers 15 residues. The DNA for the CDR3 is TGTGCCAGCAGTTTAGGGGCAAGCCAAAGCTACGAGCAGTACTTC. Residues: CASSLGASQSYEQYF.

This clonotype has a count of ten or more. The chain links TRBV3-1 to TRBJ1-2; D uncertain. This CDR3 has 14 amino acids. The germline CDR1 and CDR2 sequences are LGHDT and YNNKEL (reference sequence). The germline V and J ends were trimmed by 5 bases and 4 bases, with 14 bases remaining between them. CDR3 in amino acids: CASSDGFGIYGYTF. CDR3 bases: TGTGCCAGCAGCGACGGGTTTGGGATCTATGGCTACACCTTC. Complete variable domain (other parts from reference TRBV3-1 and TRBJ1-2): DTAVSQTPKYLVTQMGNDKSIKCEQNLGHDTMYWYKQDSKKFLKIMFSYNNKELIINETVPNRFSPKSPDKAHLNLHINSLELGDSAVYFCASSDGFGIYGYTFGSGTRLTVV.

This clonotype was seen repeatedly, ten times or more. V and J are TRBV2 and TRBJ2-7; no definite D call. The CDR3 is 13 amino acids. V lost 3 bases to trimming and J lost 3 bases, with 9 bases between them. From germline, CDR1 is SNHLY and CDR2 FYNNEI. The CDR3 reads CASSDHGIYEQYF. CDR3 bases: TGTGCCAGCAGTGATCATGGAATCTACGAGCAGTACTTC.

Comments on this clonotype: A junction boundary mismatches the germline segment, possibly from a read error. The chain combines TRBV28 with TRBJ2-2; tentatively, D is TRBD2 (7 bases). Looked up from germline, CDR1 is MDHEN and CDR2 is SYDVKM. This CDR3 contains 15 residues. The CDR3 loop reads CASSGGGANTGELLF. CDR3 sequence (DNA): TGTGCCAGCAGTGGAGGGGGGGCGAACACCGGGGAGCTGCTTTTT.

Notes on this clonotype: Possible read error: a much larger clone is one base away. This chain joins TRBV7-9 and TRBJ1-2; D might be TRBD1 (6 bases). The ends were cut back, 6 bases at V and 6 bases at J, with 14 bases in the middle. The CDR3 covers 13 residues. Germline CDR1 reads SEHNR; CDR2 reads FQNEAQ (reference sequence). The chain's CDR3 is CASSAGVGHGYTF. The CDR3 DNA sequence: TGTGCCAGCAGTGCAGGGGTTGGGCATGGCTACACCTTC.

This clonotype was observed a few times. The chain uses TRBV14 and TRBJ2-2, with D maybe TRBD2 (6 bases). V lost 2 bases to trimming and J lost 3 bases, with 16 bases between them. CDR1 and CDR2 from the germline V gene are SGHDN and FVKESK. This CDR3 region has 17 residues. The CDR3 here is CASSQPTSGLYTGELFF. CDR3 sequence (DNA): TGTGCCAGCAGCCAACCGACTAGTGGGTTGTACACCGGGGAGCTGTTTTTT.

The chain combines TRBV27 with TRBJ2-7, with D perhaps TRBD1 or TRBD2 (5 bases each). CDR1 is MNHEY, CDR2 SMNVEV, per germline (reference sequence). V lost 4 bases, J lost 2 bases, and 15 bases lay in between. This CDR3 contains 15 residues. CDR3 DNA: TGTGCCAGCAGTTCCCTGGGGGAGAGGGCCTACGAGCAGTACTTC. Its protein is CASSSLGERAYEQYF.

This clonotype has at least ten counts. The J gene is TRBJ2-7, the V gene TRBV28, with 12 bases lining up with TRBD1. Germline-derived CDR1 and CDR2 are MDHEN and SYDVKM. J lost 7 bases, V lost 6 bases, and 7 bases had no gene match. The CDR3 runs 14 residues. CDR3 nucleotide sequence: TGTGCCAGCAGGGAGGGACAGGGGGCACGGGAGCAGTACTTC. Protein product: CASREGQGAREQYF. The variable domain in full, completed from reference TRBV28 and TRBJ2-7, reads DVKVTQSSRYLVKRTGEKVFLECVQDMDHENMFWYRQDPGLGLRLIYFSYDVKMKEKGDIPEGYSVSREKKERFSLILESASTNQTSMYLCASREGQGAREQYFGPGTRLTVT.

This clonotype was seen ten or more times. The J gene is TRBJ1-1, the V gene TRBV3-1; no clear D gene. The CDR3 has 18 amino acids. V was pared by 2 bases and J by 4 bases, with 23 bases between. CDR1 and CDR2 (germline): LGHDT, YNNKEL (reference sequence). CDR3 coding DNA: TGTGCCAGCAGCCAAACCCGGGGAACCAGCGAGGGCGCCACTGAAGCTTTCTTT. Its translation: CASSQTRGTSEGATEAFF.

The rearrangement joins TRBV5-4 to TRBJ2-1; 10 bases agree with TRBD2. J gave up 6 bases and V 4 bases, and 4 bases lay outside the gene matches. The CDR3 sequence is 14 residues long. Germline assignment: CDR1 SGHNT and CDR2 YYREEE (reference sequence). The CDR3 sequence is CASSPSGRGNEQFF. The CDR3 DNA is TGTGCCAGCAGCCCTAGCGGGAGAGGCAATGAGCAGTTCTTC.

This clonotype was observed at least ten times. The chain links TRBV20-1 to TRBJ1-6, with 8 bases that match TRBD1. V gave up 1 base and J gave up 9 bases; unmatched junction bases: 8. The CDR3 is made up of 15 amino acids. The germline gives CDR1 DFQATT, CDR2 SNEGSKA (reference sequence). The CDR3 DNA follows: TGCAGTGCTAGAGTCGTGGAACAGGGGGGTTCACCCCTCCACTTT. This translates into CSARVVEQGGSPLHF.

In this sample, this clonotype turned up many times. The chain recombines TRBV28 with TRBJ1-2; TRBD1 might be the D (5 bases). This CDR3 comprises 10 residues. The V end lost 6 bases, the J end lost 10 bases, and 9 bases lay between the germline ends. Germline V gene data show CDR1 as MDHEN and CDR2 as SYDVKM. The CDR3 sequence: CASRAGYYTF. The CDR3 DNA reads as TGTGCCAGCAGGGCAGGGTACTACACCTTC.

This clonotype has ten or more counts. V usage is TRBV28 and J usage is TRBJ1-3; possibly TRBD1 for D (5 bases). Trimming removed 4 bases from V and 0 bases from J, with 16 bases in between. This CDR3 is 17 amino acids long. The V gene's germline CDR1 is MDHEN and CDR2 SYDVKM. The CDR3 is CASSYGFGASSGNTIYF. DNA of the CDR3: TGTGCCAGCAGTTACGGTTTTGGGGCGAGCTCTGGAAACACCATATATTTT. The full variable domain, rest sourced from reference TRBV28 and TRBJ1-3, is DVKVTQSSRYLVKRTGEKVFLECVQDMDHENMFWYRQDPGLGLRLIYFSYDVKMKEKGDIPEGYSVSREKKERFSLILESASTNQTSMYLCASSYGFGASSGNTIYFGEGSWLTVV.

This clonotype has at least ten counts. V usage is TRBV6-1 and J usage is TRBJ1-2; TRBD1 is a possible D gene (6 bases). The CDR3 runs to 16 residues. The V gene lost 6 bases and the J gene lost 4 bases, with 21 bases spanning the gap. The germline CDR1 and CDR2 sequences are MNHNS and SASEGT. This CDR3 is CASSPMGGASPYGYTF. In nucleotides, the CDR3 is TGTGCCAGCAGCCCCATGGGGGGGGCGAGTCCCTATGGCTACACCTTC.

This clonotype came up many times. In nucleotides, the CDR3 is TGTGCCAGCAGTTTCTCGGGATGGTCTGGGGCCAACGTCCTGACTTTC. This gives the protein CASSFSGWSGANVLTF. The chain carries TRBV28 and TRBJ2-6; tentatively, D is TRBD2 (5 bases). CDR3 size: 16 residues. Trimming pared 3 bases from V and 1 base from J, leaving 10 bases between. Germline loops: CDR1 MDHEN, CDR2 SYDVKM.

This clonotype has ten or more counts. The chain combines TRBV7-3 with TRBJ2-3; D is unclear. CDR3 size: 19 residues. Trimming pared 1 base from V and 1 base from J, leaving 21 bases between. CDR1 and CDR2 (germline): SGHTA, FQGTGA. For the CDR3, the DNA is TGTGCCAGCAGCTTAAGGGCGGAAAAGGGCCTGGTCGGCACAGATACGCAGTATTTT. Protein product: CASSLRAEKGLVGTDTQYF.

This clonotype was picked up many times. The chain has TRBV2 and TRBJ2-7; TRBD1 aligns across 8 bases. CDR3 length: 14 residues. V shed 8 bases and J 0 bases; nucleotides not matched to a gene: 6. CDR1 is SNHLY and CDR2 is FYNNEI in the germline V gene. The CDR3: CASRGQGHSYEQYF. CDR3 sequence (DNA): TGTGCCAGCCGAGGACAGGGCCACTCCTACGAGCAGTACTTC.

The rearrangement uses TRBV30 and TRBJ2-1; the D gene is possibly TRBD2 (10 bases). The CDR3 runs 15 residues. Germline CDR1 reads GTSNPN; CDR2 reads SVGIG (reference sequence). Trimming cost V 4 bases and J 7 bases, with 20 bases left between them. CDR3 sequence: CAWNRGPSGSNEQFF. CDR3 bases: TGTGCCTGGAACAGGGGGCCTAGCGGGAGTAATGAGCAGTTCTTC.

This clonotype was detected ten times or more. The CDR3: CASCCLRGAYGYTF. In DNA, the CDR3 is TGTGCCAGTTGTTGTCTGAGGGGCGCCTATGGCTACACCTTC. The chain recombines TRBV28 with TRBJ1-2; D may be TRBD1 (5 bases). CDR1 and CDR2 from the germline V gene are MDHEN and SYDVKM. There are 14 residues in the CDR3. The V and J ends lost 9 bases and 4 bases respectively, with 18 bases between them.

This clonotype was picked up many times. The CDR3 nucleotides read TGTGCCTGGAGCGGACAGGAGATAAACACTGAAGCTTTCTTT. This gives the protein CAWSGQEINTEAFF. J is TRBJ1-1 and V is TRBV30, with 7 bases that match TRBD1. This CDR3 contains 14 residues. CDR1 is GTSNPN, CDR2 SVGIG, per germline (reference sequence). V dropped 3 bases and J dropped 2; count of bases not matched to a gene: 6.

V and J are TRBV6-1 and TRBJ2-7; D is unclear. V lost 6 bases and J 5 bases, leaving 11 bases between the germline ends. This CDR3 has 12 residues. Germline values: CDR1 MNHNS, CDR2 SASEGT. The DNA of the CDR3 is TGTGCCAGCAGAAATAAGAGAAACGAGCAGTACTTC. It translates to CASRNKRNEQYF.